This TCR beta chain was found in a study of blood T cell repertoires in COVID-19. The wider study: The study drew acute and convalescent COVID-19 samples from the United States, Italy and Spain.

This CDR3 is built from 13 residues. Germline CDR1 reads KGHSH; CDR2 reads LQKENI. After removal of 6 bases from V and 3 bases from J, the junction contained 3 bases not matched to a gene. Study processing details: It was from reference gene primer amplification that nucleated cell counts were estimated. TCRdb's copy holds only in-frame clones and misses some; the assay was immunoSEQ multiplex PCR. The D gene and trimming were derived from the DNA, and the V and J assignments and clone size from that table. The profile shows roughly 250,000 clones, approximately 90% of them singletons. Specimen: PBMCs or T cells enriched from blood (not recorded which). This receptor was identified in a man aged 45-65 years who had been exposed to COVID-19. V gene TRBV18 combines with J gene TRBJ1-1, with 8 positions matching TRBD1. CDR3 nucleotide sequence: TGTGCCAGCTCGCCGGGACAGGACACTGAAGCTTTCTTT. As protein: CASSPGQDTEAFF.